These 14 T cell receptor beta chains were sequenced from one sample in a study of identical twins. TCRdb ran MiXCR on the 5' RACE reads and lists one entry per CDR3 protein. The table records some 500,000 distinct CDR3 sequences, over 11% of them present only once. These data also featured in a second study, about yellow fever vaccine responses in identical twins.

Sequencing input: CD4+ T cells sorted from blood. The receptors stem from a woman between 18 and 29 years old in good health.

This clonotype has ten or more counts. This sequence joins TRBV24-1 and TRBJ1-1, with 7 nucleotides matching TRBD1. Germline values: CDR1 KGHDR, CDR2 SFDVKD. The CDR3 extends over 11 amino acids. CDR3 region: CARDSPTEAFF. Here the CDR3 DNA reads TGTGCACGGGACAGTCCCACTGAAGCTTTCTTT.

This clonotype came up a few times. V and J are TRBV5-1 and TRBJ1-3, with 10 positions matching TRBD1. Trimming took 4 bases from V and 2 from J; bases not matched to a gene: 3. Germline CDR1 is SGHRS and CDR2 is YFSETQ. The CDR3 runs 15 residues. The CDR3 loop reads CASSRDRGPGNTIYF. CDR3 bases: TGCGCCAGCAGCCGCGACAGGGGGCCTGGAAACACCATATATTTT.

The V and J genes are TRBV6-1 and TRBJ2-7; TRBD1 is a possible D gene (7 bases). CDR1 and CDR2 from the germline V gene are MNHNS and SASEGT. Trimming took off 10 bases at V and 0 bases at J, with 16 bases between the two ends. CDR3 length: 14 amino acids. CDR3 amino acids: CAIRGAGSSYEQYF. The DNA for the CDR3 is TGTGCCATCAGGGGGGCAGGATCCTCCTACGAGCAGTACTTC.

A few counts support this clonotype. V and J are TRBV7-9 and TRBJ2-7, with D maybe TRBD2 (6 bases). CDR1 is SEHNR, CDR2 FQNEAQ, per germline (reference sequence). CDR3 length: 16 residues. Trimming left V 1 base short and J 3 bases short, with 16 bases between. CDR3 residues: CASSLDRSSGRYEQYF. The CDR3 nucleotides are TGTGCCAGCAGCTTAGACCGGAGTAGCGGCCGCTACGAGCAGTACTTC.

This clonotype appeared a few times. The chain is built from TRBV30 and TRBJ2-1, with TRBD2 matching 14 bases. The junction had 6 bases not matched to a gene; V was cut back by 6 bases and J by 8 bases. Germline lookup yields CDR1 GTSNPN and CDR2 SVGIG (reference sequence). This CDR3 is 14 amino acids long. The CDR3: CACMTSGGVYEQFF. The CDR3 bases are TGTGCCTGTATGACTAGCGGGGGGGTCTATGAGCAGTTCTTC.

This clonotype has more than one count but fewer than ten. The rearrangement links TRBV5-6 to TRBJ2-7; 12 bases match TRBD1. This CDR3 is 15 amino acids long. The V gene's germline CDR1 is SGHDT and CDR2 YYEEEE. Trimming took 4 bases from V and 2 from J; bases not matched to a gene: 4. The CDR3 reads CASSLGTGGTYEQYF. DNA for the CDR3: TGTGCCAGCAGCCTCGGGACAGGGGGCACCTACGAGCAGTACTTC.

This clonotype was found many times. This chain links TRBV10-2 with TRBJ2-3; 13 bases line up with TRBD2. Germline trimming cut 7 bases from V and 6 bases from J; bases unmatched to any gene: 7. The CDR3 sequence is 15 residues long. CDR1 WSHSY and CDR2 SAAADI come from the germline V gene. CDR3 sequence reads: CASKMTSGGTDTQYF. The CDR3 DNA reads as TGCGCCAGCAAAATGACTAGCGGGGGGACCGATACGCAGTATTTT.

This clonotype was counted a few times. The chain combines TRBV20-1 with TRBJ1-2, with 7 bases fitting TRBD1. The length of the CDR3 is 13 residues. Germline lookup yields CDR1 DFQATT and CDR2 SNEGSKA (reference sequence). With V trimmed by 0 bases and J by 4 bases, 2 bases remained unmatched. CDR3: CSARDEGAYGYTF. The CDR3, as DNA: TGCAGTGCTAGAGATGAGGGGGCCTATGGCTACACCTTC.

J is TRBJ2-2 and V is TRBV30; D is possibly TRBD2 (6 bases). Trimming removed 4 bases at V and 4 bases at J, with 19 bases between. Germline CDR1 GTSNPN, CDR2 SVGIG (reference sequence). This CDR3 spans 16 amino acids. The DNA for the CDR3 is TGTGCCTGGACCCCGGGGACTGCCAGACTCACCGGGGAGCTGTTTTTT. Its protein product is CAWTPGTARLTGELFF.

The chain uses TRBV7-2 and TRBJ2-1; 9 bases fit TRBD2. This CDR3 spans 18 amino acids. Germline V lookup: CDR1 SGHTA, CDR2 FQGNSA. Trimming removed 0 bases from V and 3 bases from J; junction bases left unmatched: 9. CDR3 amino acids: CASSLASILAGIYNEQFF. In nucleotides, the CDR3 is TGTGCCAGCAGCTTAGCCTCCATTCTAGCGGGGATCTACAATGAGCAGTTCTTC. The variable domain in full, completed from reference TRBV7-2 and TRBJ2-1, reads GAGVSQSPSNKVTEKGKDVELRCDPISGHTALYWYRQSLGQGLEFLIYFQGNSAPDKSGLPSDRFSAERTGGSVSTLTIQRTQQEDSAVYLCASSLASILAGIYNEQFFGPGTRLTVL.

This clonotype was counted between two and nine times. The V call is TRBV4-3, the J call TRBJ1-3; D remains unclear. V dropped 1 base and J dropped 7 bases, with 8 bases sitting between them. The CDR3 consists of 13 residues. Germline CDR1 is LGHNA and CDR2 is YSLEER. CDR3 residues: CASSQGVTNTIYF. DNA of the CDR3: TGCGCCAGCAGCCAAGGGGTGACGAACACCATATATTTT.

This rearrangement joins TRBV12-3 or TRBV12-4 to TRBJ1-1; 8 bases align to TRBD1. The CDR3 is made up of 13 amino acids. Trimming cost V 6 bases and J 4 bases; bases outside gene matches: 4. The CDR3 reads CASSEQGGTEAFF. The CDR3 DNA reads as TGTGCCAGCAGCGAACAGGGGGGCACTGAAGCTTTCTTT.

The chain employs TRBV12-3 or TRBV12-4 and TRBJ2-6, with TRBD1 matching 9 bases. The CDR3 is 18 amino acids. CDR3 DNA: TGTACCTTCAGCTGGGGGGACAGGGTAGCTTCTGGGGCCAACGTCCTGACTTTC. This translates into CTFSWGDRVASGANVLTF.

This clonotype has only a few counts. The rearrangement joins TRBV20-1 to TRBJ2-5, with D tentatively TRBD1 (8 bases). CDR1 is DFQATT, CDR2 SNEGSKA, per germline (reference sequence). The CDR3 covers 14 residues. V was cut by 4 bases and J by 3 bases, with 15 bases left in between. The CDR3 nucleotides read TGCAGTGCTACCGGACAGGGAGGGGAAGAGACCCAGTACTTC. It specifies CSATGQGGEETQYF.